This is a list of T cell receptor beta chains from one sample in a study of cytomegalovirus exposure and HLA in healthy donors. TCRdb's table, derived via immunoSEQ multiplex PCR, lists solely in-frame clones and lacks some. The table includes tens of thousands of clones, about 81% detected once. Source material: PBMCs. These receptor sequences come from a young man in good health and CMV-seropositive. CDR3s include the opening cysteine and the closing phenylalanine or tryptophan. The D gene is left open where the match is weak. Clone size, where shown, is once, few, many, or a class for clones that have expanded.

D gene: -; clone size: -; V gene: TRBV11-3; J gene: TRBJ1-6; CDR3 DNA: TGTGCCAGCAGCTTAGGAGAGGGCCTGGGGAATTCACCCCTCCACTTT; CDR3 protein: CASSLGEGLGNSPLHF
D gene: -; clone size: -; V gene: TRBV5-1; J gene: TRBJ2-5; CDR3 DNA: TGCGCCAGCAGCTCCGGGACAAACCAGGAGACCCAGTACTTC; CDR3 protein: CASSSGTNQETQYF
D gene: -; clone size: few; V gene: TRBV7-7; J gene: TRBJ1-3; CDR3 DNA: TGTGCCAGCAGCTTAGGGGCCGACTCTGGAAACACCATATATTTT; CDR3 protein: CASSLGADSGNTIYF
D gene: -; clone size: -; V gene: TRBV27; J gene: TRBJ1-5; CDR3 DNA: TGTGCCAGCAGTGGTACAGGGTTTCATAGCAATCAGCCCCAGCATTTT; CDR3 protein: CASSGTGFHSNQPQHF
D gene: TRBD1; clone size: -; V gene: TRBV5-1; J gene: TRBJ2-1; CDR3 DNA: TGCGCCAGCAGGAGGGACAGCTACAATGAGCAGTTCTTC; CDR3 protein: CASRRDSYNEQFF
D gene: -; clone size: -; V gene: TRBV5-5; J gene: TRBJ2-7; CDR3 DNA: TGTGCCAGCAGCCGGGGGATATCCGAGCAGTACTTC; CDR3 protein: CASSRGISEQYF
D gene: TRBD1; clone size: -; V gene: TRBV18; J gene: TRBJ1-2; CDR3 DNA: TGTGCCAGCTCACCAGAGACCGGGACAGGCCTTGCAGGCTACACCTTC; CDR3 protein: CASSPETGTGLAGYTF
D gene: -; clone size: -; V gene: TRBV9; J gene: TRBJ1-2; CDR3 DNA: TGTGCCAGCAGCGCAGGGTGTGGCTACACCTTC; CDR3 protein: CASSAGCGYTF
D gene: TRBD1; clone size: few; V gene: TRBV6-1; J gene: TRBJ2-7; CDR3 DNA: TGTGCCAGCAGTGAAGCTGAGGGGACAGGGGGCTACGAGCAGTACTTC; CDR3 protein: CASSEAEGTGGYEQYF
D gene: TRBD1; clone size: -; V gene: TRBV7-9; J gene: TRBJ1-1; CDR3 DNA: TGTGCCAGCAGCTTAGTAGAACAGGGGGCTGAAGCTTTCTTT; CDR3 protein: CASSLVEQGAEAFF
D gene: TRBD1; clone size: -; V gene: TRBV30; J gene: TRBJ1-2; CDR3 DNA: TGTGCCTGGAGTAAGACAGGGAGATATTATGGCTACACCTTC; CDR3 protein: CAWSKTGRYYGYTF
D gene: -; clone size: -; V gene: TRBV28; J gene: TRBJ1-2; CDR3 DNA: TGTGCCAGCAGTTTGGGTTCGGGGGGGGACTATGGCTACACCTTC; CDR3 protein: CASSLGSGGDYGYTF
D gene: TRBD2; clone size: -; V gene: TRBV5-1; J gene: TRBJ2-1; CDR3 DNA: TGCGCCAGCAGCTTGGTTTTGCGGGGGGCGGGGAATGAGCAGTTCTTC; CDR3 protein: CASSLVLRGAGNEQFF
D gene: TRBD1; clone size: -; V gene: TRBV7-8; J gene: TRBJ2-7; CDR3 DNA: TGTGCCAGCAGCTACACCTCGTTCGGGACAGGGAGAAACGAGCAGTACTTC; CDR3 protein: CASSYTSFGTGRNEQYF
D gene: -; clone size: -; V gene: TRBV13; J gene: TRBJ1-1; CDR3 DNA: TGTGCCAGCAGCACAGGTGGGGGGGTCAACACTGAAGCTTTCTTT; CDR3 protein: CASSTGGGVNTEAFF
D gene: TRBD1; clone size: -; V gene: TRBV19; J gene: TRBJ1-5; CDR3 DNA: TGTGCCAGTAGCTACTTCGGACAGGGGCATCAGCCCCAGCATTTT; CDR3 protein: CASSYFGQGHQPQHF
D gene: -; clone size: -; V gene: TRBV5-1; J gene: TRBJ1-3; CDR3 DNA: TGCGCCAGCAGCTTGGATTCAGGATACCGTGCTGGAAACACCATATATTTT; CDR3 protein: CASSLDSGYRAGNTIYF
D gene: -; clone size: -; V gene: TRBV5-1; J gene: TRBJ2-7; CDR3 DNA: TGCGCCAGCAGGATACAGGGAGCCTACGAGCAGTACTTC; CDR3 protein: CASRIQGAYEQYF
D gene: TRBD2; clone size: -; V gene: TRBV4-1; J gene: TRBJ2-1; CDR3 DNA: TGCGCCAGCAGCCAAGGGGTCAGCGGGGACTCCTACAATGAGCAGTTCTTC; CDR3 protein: CASSQGVSGDSYNEQFF
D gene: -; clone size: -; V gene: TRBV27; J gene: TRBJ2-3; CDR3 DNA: TGTGCCAGTCGGACCCCAAACCGGGACACAGATACGCAGTATTTT; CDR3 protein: CASRTPNRDTDTQYF
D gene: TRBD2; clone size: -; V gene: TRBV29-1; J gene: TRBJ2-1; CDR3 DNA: TGCAGCCACCCCGGTGGGCTAGCGGGGGGGCATGAGCAGTTCTTC; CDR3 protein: CSHPGGLAGGHEQFF
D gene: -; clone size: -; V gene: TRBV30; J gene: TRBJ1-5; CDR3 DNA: TGTGCCTGGAGTGAGCGGTGGGGCAATCAGCCCCAGCATTTT; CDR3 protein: CAWSERWGNQPQHF
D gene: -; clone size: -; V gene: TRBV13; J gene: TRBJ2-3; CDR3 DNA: TGTGCCAGCAGCTTAGCCGGGGCAGATACGCAGTATTTT; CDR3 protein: CASSLAGADTQYF
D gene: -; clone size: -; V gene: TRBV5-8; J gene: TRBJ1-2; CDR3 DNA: TGTGCCAGCAGCTTGCAGGGCTATGGCTACACCTTC; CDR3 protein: CASSLQGYGYTF
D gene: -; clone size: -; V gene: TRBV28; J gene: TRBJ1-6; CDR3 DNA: TGTGCCAGCAGTTTATCGGGGGGCGGGAATTCACCCCTCCACTTT; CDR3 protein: CASSLSGGGNSPLHF
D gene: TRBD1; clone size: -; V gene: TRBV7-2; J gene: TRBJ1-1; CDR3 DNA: TGTGCCAGCAGCAGACAGGGGAATAATGCTTTCTTT; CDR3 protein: CASSRQGNNAFF
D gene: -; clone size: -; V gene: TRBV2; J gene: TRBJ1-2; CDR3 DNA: TGTGCCAGCAGGTCGGGACACCCTAACTATGGCTACACCTTC; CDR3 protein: CASRSGHPNYGYTF
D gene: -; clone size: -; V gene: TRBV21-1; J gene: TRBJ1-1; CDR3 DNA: TGTGCCAGCACCTCCCCCGGACAGATGAACACTGAAGCTTTCTTT; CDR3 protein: CASTSPGQMNTEAFF
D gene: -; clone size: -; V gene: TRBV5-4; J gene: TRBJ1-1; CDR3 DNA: TGTGCCAGCAGCTTGGAAGGGGGTAGGACTGAAGCTTTCTTT; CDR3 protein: CASSLEGGRTEAFF
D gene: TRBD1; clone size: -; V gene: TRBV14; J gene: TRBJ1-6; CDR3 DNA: TGTGCCAGCAGCCAACCGGGACAGGGGTTACCCCTCCACTTT; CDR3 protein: CASSQPGQGLPLHF
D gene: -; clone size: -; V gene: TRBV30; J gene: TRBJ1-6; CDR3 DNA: TGTGCCTGGGGCCCGCTTCCACCCCTCCACTTT; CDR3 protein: CAWGPLPPLHF
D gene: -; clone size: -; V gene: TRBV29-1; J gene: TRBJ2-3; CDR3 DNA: TGCAGCGTTCAATCGACAGGTTCCGGAGATACGCAGTATTTT; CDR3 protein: CSVQSTGSGDTQYF
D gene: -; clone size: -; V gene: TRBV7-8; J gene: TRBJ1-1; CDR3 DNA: TGTGCCAGCAGCTTAAATCCCCTGAGGAACACTGAAGCTTTCTTT; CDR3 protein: CASSLNPLRNTEAFF
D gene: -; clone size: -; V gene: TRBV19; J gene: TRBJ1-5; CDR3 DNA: TGTGCCAGTAGTATAGAGACAGTTAATCAGCCCCAGCATTTT; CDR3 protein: CASSIETVNQPQHF
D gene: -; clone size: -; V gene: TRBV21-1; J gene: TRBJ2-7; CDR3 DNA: TGTGCCAGCAGCCCTAGCCCCGGGACAGGATCCTACGAGCAGTACTTC; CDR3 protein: CASSPSPGTGSYEQYF
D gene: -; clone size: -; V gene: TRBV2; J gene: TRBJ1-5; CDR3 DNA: TGTGCCAGCAGTACAGGGTTTCTTAATCAGCCCCAGCATTTT; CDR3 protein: CASSTGFLNQPQHF
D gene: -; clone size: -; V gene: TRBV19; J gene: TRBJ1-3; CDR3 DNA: TGTGCCAGTAGTATTCAACTCTCTGGAAACACCATATATTTT; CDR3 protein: CASSIQLSGNTIYF
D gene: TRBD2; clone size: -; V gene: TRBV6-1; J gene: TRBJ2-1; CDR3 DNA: TGTGCCAGCAGTGGGACTAGCGGGGCGGCGGGCGAGCAGTTCTTC; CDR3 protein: CASSGTSGAAGEQFF
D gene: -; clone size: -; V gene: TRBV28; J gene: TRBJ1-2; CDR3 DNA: TGTGCCAGCAGTTCCCTCGGGAGGGGAGGTGGCTACACCTTC; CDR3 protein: CASSSLGRGGGYTF
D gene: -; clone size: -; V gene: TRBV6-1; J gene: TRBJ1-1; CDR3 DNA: TGTGCCAGTAATATGCAGTTGTGGACTGAAGCTTTCTTT; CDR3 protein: CASNMQLWTEAFF
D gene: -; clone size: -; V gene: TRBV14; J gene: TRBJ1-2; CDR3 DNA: TGTGCCAGAAAAAAGGGGAACTATGGCTACACCTTC; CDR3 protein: CARKKGNYGYTF
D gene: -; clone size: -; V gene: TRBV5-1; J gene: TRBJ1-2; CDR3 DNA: TGCGCCAGCAGCTTGGGAGGGGCGGGGCGCGATGGCTACACCTTC; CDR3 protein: CASSLGGAGRDGYTF
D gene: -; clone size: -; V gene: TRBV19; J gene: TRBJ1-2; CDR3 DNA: TGTGCCGGATGTAAACAGGTGCTAGCTAACTATGGCTACACCTTC; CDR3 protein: CAGCKQVLANYGYTF
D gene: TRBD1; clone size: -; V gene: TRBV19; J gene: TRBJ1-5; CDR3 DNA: TGTGCCAGTAGTACATTCCAGGGGGGCCTGAGACCCCAGCATTTT; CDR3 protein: CASSTFQGGLRPQHF
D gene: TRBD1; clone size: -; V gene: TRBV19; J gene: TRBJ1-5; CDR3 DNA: TGTGCCAGTAGTATCACAGGGGGCCGGCCCCAGCATTTT; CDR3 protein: CASSITGGRPQHF
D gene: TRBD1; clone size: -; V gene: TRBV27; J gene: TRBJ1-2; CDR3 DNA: TGTGCCAGCAGTGGACAGGGGACCGGCTACACCTTC; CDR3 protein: CASSGQGTGYTF
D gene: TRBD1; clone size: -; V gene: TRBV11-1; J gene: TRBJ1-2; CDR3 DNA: TGTGCCAGCAGCTACCGACGAGGGGGCGCCGGGTATGGCTACACCTTC; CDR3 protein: CASSYRRGGAGYGYTF
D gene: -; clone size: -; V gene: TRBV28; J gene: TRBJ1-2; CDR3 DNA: TGTGCCAGCAGTTTTGGCGACAGTGGCTATGGCTACACCTTC; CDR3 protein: CASSFGDSGYGYTF
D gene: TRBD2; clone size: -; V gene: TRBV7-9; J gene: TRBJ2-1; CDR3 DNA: TGTGCCAGCAGCTTACTGACTAGCGGGGGGGCTGAGCAGTTCTTC; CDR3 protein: CASSLLTSGGAEQFF
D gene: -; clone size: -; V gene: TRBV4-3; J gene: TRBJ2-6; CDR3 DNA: TGCGCCAGCAGCCAAGATGGAGGGGCTGGGGCCAACGTCCTGACTTTC; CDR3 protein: CASSQDGGAGANVLTF
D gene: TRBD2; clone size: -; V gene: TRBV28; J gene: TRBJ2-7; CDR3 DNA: TGTGCCAGCAGGGCCTTAGCGGGGCGTAACGAGCAGTACTTC; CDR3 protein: CASRALAGRNEQYF
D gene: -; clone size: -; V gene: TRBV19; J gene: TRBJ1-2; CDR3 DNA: TGTGCCAGTAGTGGACAGTTCCCTTATGGCTACACCTTC; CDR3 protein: CASSGQFPYGYTF
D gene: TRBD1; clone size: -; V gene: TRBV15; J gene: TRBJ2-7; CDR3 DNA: TGTGCCACCAGCAAGGTGGGACAGGGGAGGGAGCAGTACTTC; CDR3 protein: CATSKVGQGREQYF
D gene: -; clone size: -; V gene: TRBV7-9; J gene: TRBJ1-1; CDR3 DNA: TGTGCCAGCAGCCACGGGTTACAGGGTGAAGCTTTCTTT; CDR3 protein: CASSHGLQGEAFF
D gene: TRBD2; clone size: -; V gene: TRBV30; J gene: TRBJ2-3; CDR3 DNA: TGTGCCTGGAGTCCCCCAGCCGGACTAGCGGGGGCCGGAGATACGCAGTATTTT; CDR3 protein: CAWSPPAGLAGAGDTQYF
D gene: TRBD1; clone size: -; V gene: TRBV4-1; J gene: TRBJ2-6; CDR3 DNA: TGCGCCAGCAGCCATGCAGGGGGCTCTGGGGCCAACGTCCTGACTTTC; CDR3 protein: CASSHAGGSGANVLTF
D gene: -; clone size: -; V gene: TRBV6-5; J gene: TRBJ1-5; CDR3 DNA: TGTGCCAGCAGTTACAGGGAGGATCAGCCCCAGCATTTT; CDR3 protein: CASSYREDQPQHF